Below, 16 T cell receptor beta chains from the same sample are listed, as sequenced in a study of human T cells and chemical hapten exposure. The time point: pre-sensitization, week 0. Treatment here: therapeutic diphenylcyclopropenone sensitization with weekly scalp DPC. One entry per CDR3 protein results from TCRdb running MiXCR on the RACE reads. The sample lists around 380,000 distinct CDR3 sequences, approximately 5% occurring once. Source: whole blood, taken in connection with sensitization to the hapten diphenylcyclopropenone (DPC). The receptors originated from a woman aged 18-29 years with alopecia areata. Some clones in this sample may be carry-over from other donors' samples.

This clonotype was detected only a few times. V and J are TRBV7-2 and TRBJ1-4, with D unresolved. Germline CDR1 SGHTA, CDR2 FQGNSA. The CDR3 has 15 amino acids. V lost 5 bases to trimming and J lost 2 bases, with 12 bases between them. In DNA, the CDR3 is TGTGCCAGCAGCAACGGATGGGCCACTAATGAAAAACTGTTTTTT. Its protein is CASSNGWATNEKLFF. Using reference TRBV7-2 and TRBJ1-4 for the parts outside the CDR3, the full variable domain is GAGVSQSPSNKVTEKGKDVELRCDPISGHTALYWYRQSLGQGLEFLIYFQGNSAPDKSGLPSDRFSAERTGGSVSTLTIQRTQQEDSAVYLCASSNGWATNEKLFFGSGTQLSVL.

This clonotype has a count of ten or more. The chain combines TRBV29-1 with TRBJ2-7; D is possibly TRBD1 or TRBD2 (5 bases each). The germline gives CDR1 SQVTM, CDR2 ANQGSEA. The CDR3 is made up of 15 amino acids. V was clipped by 4 bases and J by 2 bases, with 18 bases between them. The CDR3 nucleotides are TGCAGCGTTGTGGAGGCGGGCAGGGCGCCCTACGAGCAGTACTTC. This translates into CSVVEAGRAPYEQYF.

The rearrangement joins TRBV13 to TRBJ1-1, with a tentative D call TRBD1 (5 bases). Germline assignment: CDR1 PRHDT and CDR2 FYEKMQ (reference sequence). The CDR3 runs 15 residues. The V end was cut by 5 bases, the J end by 4 bases, with 17 bases between. The CDR3 is CASSPQGFRATEAFF. The CDR3 DNA reads TGTGCCAGCAGCCCCCAGGGTTTTAGGGCCACTGAAGCTTTCTTT.

Many counts were recorded for this clonotype. The chain uses TRBV6-6 and TRBJ1-2; 7 bases line up with TRBD1. Trimming took 2 bases from V and 7 from J; bases not matched to a gene: 10. Germline values: CDR1 MNHNY, CDR2 SVGAGI (reference sequence). This CDR3 comprises 15 residues. The CDR3 sequence: CASSYASRDRTGYTF. In DNA, the CDR3 is TGTGCCAGCAGTTACGCCAGCCGGGACAGAACTGGCTACACCTTC.

This clonotype has a handful of counts. The chain is built from TRBV2 and TRBJ2-6; D not certain. Between the trimmed V and J ends, which lost 3 bases and 2 bases, there was a span of 11 bases. CDR3 length: 16 residues. CDR1 and CDR2 (germline): SNHLY, FYNNEI. The CDR3 protein is CASSEGSTPGANVLTF. For the CDR3, the DNA is TGTGCCAGCAGTGAGGGATCGACTCCTGGGGCCAACGTCCTGACTTTC.

This clonotype was detected only a few times. This chain joins TRBV10-3 and TRBJ1-4; D gene uncertain. The germline V gene encodes CDR1 ENHRY and CDR2 SYGVKD. Trimming removed 4 bases at V and 6 bases at J, with 9 bases between. This CDR3 has 13 residues. The CDR3 DNA reads TGTGCCATCAGTGTCGGGGTGGATGAAAAACTGTTTTTT. Its protein product is CAISVGVDEKLFF.

This clonotype was picked up many times. The rearrangement joins TRBV3-1 to TRBJ1-2; D uncertain. This CDR3 region has 15 residues. V was pared by 1 base and J by 5 bases, with 14 bases between. CDR1 and CDR2 (germline): LGHDT, YNNKEL (reference sequence). The CDR3 sequence is CASSQVDRLWYGYTF. The DNA for the CDR3 is TGTGCCAGCAGCCAAGTCGACCGCCTCTGGTATGGCTACACCTTC. The full variable domain, its missing parts supplied by reference TRBV3-1 and TRBJ1-2, is DTAVSQTPKYLVTQMGNDKSIKCEQNLGHDTMYWYKQDSKKFLKIMFSYNNKELIINETVPNRFSPKSPDKAHLNLHINSLELGDSAVYFCASSQVDRLWYGYTFGSGTRLTVV.

This clonotype was observed a few times. J is TRBJ1-1 and V is TRBV20-1; weak D call: TRBD1 (6 bases). This CDR3 is 16 amino acids long. Looked up from germline, CDR1 is DFQATT and CDR2 is SNEGSKA (reference sequence). V was shortened by 0 bases and J by 0 bases, with 14 bases between the two germline ends. CDR3 DNA sequence: TGCAGTGCTAGAGAAACAGGGAGCCAAATGAACACTGAAGCTTTCTTT. The encoded protein is CSARETGSQMNTEAFF.

There are a few counts of this clonotype. The CDR3 protein is CASSQQGWGAKNIQYF. The CDR3 DNA reads TGTGCCAGCAGCCAACAGGGATGGGGGGCCAAAAACATTCAGTACTTC. The rearrangement links TRBV5-4 to TRBJ2-4, with a possible D match to TRBD1 (6 bases). The V end was cut by 4 bases, the J end by 1 base, with 15 bases between. Germline lookup yields CDR1 SGHNT and CDR2 YYREEE (reference sequence). The CDR3 consists of 16 residues.

Many counts were recorded for this clonotype. J is TRBJ1-1 and V is TRBV7-2; 11 bases agree with TRBD1. Germline V gene lookup returns CDR1 SGHTA and CDR2 FQGNSA. The trim removed 5 bases at V and 4 bases at J, leaving 0 bases unmatched. The CDR3 length is 13 residues. CDR3 nucleotides: TGTGCCAGCAGCGGACAGGGGGCCACTGAAGCTTTCTTT. Translating it yields CASSGQGATEAFF.

The genes are TRBV18 and TRBJ2-3; TRBD2 matches at 7 bases. The CDR3 contains 16 residues. CDR1 KGHSH and CDR2 LQKENI come from the germline V gene. Losses at the gene ends were 5 bases for V and 6 bases for J; bases not matched to a gene: 14. The CDR3 DNA sequence: TGTGCCAGCTCATCCGGGACTAACAATTTTGGGGATACGCAGTATTTT. It translates to CASSSGTNNFGDTQYF.

In this sample, this clonotype turned up a few times. The chain joins TRBV5-1 to TRBJ2-3; D possibly uses TRBD1 or TRBD2 (5 bases each). The germline V gene has CDR1 SGHRS and CDR2 YFSETQ. Between the trimmed V and J ends, which lost 0 bases and 4 bases, there was a span of 12 bases. The CDR3 spans 15 residues. CDR3 sequence (DNA): TGCGCCAGCAGCTTGGACAGGTTGAGGGCAGATACGCAGTATTTT. Protein sequence: CASSLDRLRADTQYF.

This clonotype was seen ten or more times. The chain employs TRBV6-5 and TRBJ2-7, with D possibly matching TRBD1 (6 bases). The CDR3 loop spans 13 amino acids. The germline CDR1 and CDR2 sequences are MNHEY and SVGAGI. The V end was cut by 8 bases, the J end by 2 bases, with 13 bases between. The chain's CDR3 is CASRGTIAYEQYF. The CDR3 DNA sequence: TGTGCCAGCCGAGGGACAATTGCCTACGAGCAGTACTTC.

This clonotype was detected a few times. This sequence joins TRBV6-5 and TRBJ1-3; maybe TRBD1 (6 bases). The germline CDR1 and CDR2 sequences are MNHEY and SVGAGI. V lost 6 bases to trimming and J lost 7 bases, with 19 bases between them. The CDR3 totals 15 residues. In DNA, the CDR3 is TGTGCCAGCAGAAATACAGGGCCCCCTGACAACACCATATATTTT. Protein: CASRNTGPPDNTIYF.

The V gene is TRBV18, the J gene TRBJ2-1, with 10 nucleotides matching TRBD1. The CDR3 length is 15 residues. The germline gives CDR1 KGHSH, CDR2 LQKENI. Trimming at V came to 1 base and at J to 12 bases, leaving 9 bases not matched to a gene. CDR3 region: CASSPLPGTGVRQFF. The DNA of the CDR3 is TGTGCCAGCTCACCACTGCCCGGGACAGGGGTCCGGCAGTTCTTC.

Only a few counts were recorded for this clonotype. The CDR3 DNA reads as TGTGCCAGCAGCCAAAGCGGGGGGGCCCACAATGAGCAGTTCTTC. As protein: CASSQSGGAHNEQFF. The chain has TRBV6-2 or TRBV6-3 and TRBJ2-1; 10 positions agree with TRBD2. J was trimmed by 5 bases and V by 6 bases; bases with no gene match: 7. Germline CDR1 reads MNHEY; CDR2 reads SVGEGT. This CDR3 spans 15 amino acids.